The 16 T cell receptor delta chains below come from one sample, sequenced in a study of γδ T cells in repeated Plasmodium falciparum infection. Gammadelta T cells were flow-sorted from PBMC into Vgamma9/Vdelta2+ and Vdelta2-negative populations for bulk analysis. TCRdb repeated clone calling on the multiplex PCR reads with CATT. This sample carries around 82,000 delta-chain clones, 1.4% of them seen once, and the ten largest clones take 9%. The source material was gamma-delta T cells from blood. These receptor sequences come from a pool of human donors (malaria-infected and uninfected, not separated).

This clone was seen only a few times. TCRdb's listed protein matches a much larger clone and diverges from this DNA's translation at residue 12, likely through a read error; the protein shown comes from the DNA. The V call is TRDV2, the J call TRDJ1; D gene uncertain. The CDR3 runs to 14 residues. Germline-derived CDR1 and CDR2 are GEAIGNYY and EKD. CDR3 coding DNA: TGTGCCTGTGACAGTGTGGGTTACTCCGATAAACCCATCTTT. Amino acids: CACDSVGYSDKPIF.

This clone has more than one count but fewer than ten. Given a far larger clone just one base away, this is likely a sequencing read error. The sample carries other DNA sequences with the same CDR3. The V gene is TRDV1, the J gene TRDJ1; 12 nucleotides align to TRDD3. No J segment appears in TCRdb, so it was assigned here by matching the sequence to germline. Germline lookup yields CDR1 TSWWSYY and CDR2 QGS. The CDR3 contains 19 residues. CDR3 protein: CALGEITYWGILWPDKLIF. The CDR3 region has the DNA TGTGCCCTTGGGGAAATCACGTACTGGGGGATACTTTGGCCCGATAAACTCATCTTT.

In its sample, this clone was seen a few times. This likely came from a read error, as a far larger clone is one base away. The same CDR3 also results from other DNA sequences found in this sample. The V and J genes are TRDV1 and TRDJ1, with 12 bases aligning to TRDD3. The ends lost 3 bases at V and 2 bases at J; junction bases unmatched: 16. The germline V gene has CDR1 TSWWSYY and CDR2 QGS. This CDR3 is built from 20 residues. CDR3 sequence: CALGDPPPTGGYLYTDKLIF. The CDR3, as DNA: TGTGCTCTTGGGGACCCCCCACCCACTGGGGGATACCTGTATACCGATAAACTCATCTTT.

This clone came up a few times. Here the CDR3 reads CALGGTRGDTSDKLIF. The CDR3 nucleotides are TGTGCTCTTGGGGGGACGAGGGGGGATACTAGCGATAAACTCATCTTT. The chain employs TRDV1 and TRDJ1, with 9 bases fitting TRDD3. Germline matching of the DNA provided the J gene here, since TCRdb leaves it blank. The V gene's germline CDR1 is TSWWSYY and CDR2 QGS. This CDR3 is built from 16 residues. V dropped 4 bases and J dropped 4; count of bases not matched to a gene: 10.

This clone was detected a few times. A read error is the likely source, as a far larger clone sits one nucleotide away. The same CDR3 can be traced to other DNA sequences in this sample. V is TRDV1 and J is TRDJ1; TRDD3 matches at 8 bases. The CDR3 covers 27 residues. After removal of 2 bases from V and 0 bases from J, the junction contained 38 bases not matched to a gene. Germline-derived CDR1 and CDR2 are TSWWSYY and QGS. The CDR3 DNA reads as TGTGCTCTTGGGGAAGTGAGAGTCCGAAAACCAGTACAGCTGCTGGGGGAGAGATACTGGGACACCGATAAACTCATCTTT. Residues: CALGEVRVRKPVQLLGERYWDTDKLIF.

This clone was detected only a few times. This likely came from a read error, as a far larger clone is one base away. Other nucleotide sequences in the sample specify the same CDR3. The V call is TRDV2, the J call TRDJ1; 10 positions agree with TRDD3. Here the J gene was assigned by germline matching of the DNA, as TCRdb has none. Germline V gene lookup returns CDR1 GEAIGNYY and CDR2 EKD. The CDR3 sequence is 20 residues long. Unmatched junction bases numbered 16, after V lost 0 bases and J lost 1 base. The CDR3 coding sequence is TGTGCCTGTGACACCGTCTCGCTTACTGGGGGATTCCGGACCACCGATAAACTCATCTTT. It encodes CACDTVSLTGGFRTTDKLIF.

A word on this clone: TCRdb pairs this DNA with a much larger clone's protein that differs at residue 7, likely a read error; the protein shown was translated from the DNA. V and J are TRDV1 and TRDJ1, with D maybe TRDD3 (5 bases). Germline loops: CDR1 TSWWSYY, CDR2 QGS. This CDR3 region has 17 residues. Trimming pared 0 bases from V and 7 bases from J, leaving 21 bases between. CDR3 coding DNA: TGTGCTCTTGGGGAACTCGGGCCCGGCGGGGGCCACTTTAAACTCATCTTT. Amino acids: CALGELGPGGGHFKLIF.

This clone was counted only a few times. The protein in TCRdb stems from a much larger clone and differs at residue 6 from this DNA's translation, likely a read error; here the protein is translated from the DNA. CDR3 amino acids: CACDSRGLTDKLIF. The CDR3 region has the DNA TGTGCCTGTGACTCACGGGGACTCACCGATAAACTCATCTTT. The gene calls are TRDV2 and TRDJ1; weak D call: TRDD3 (5 bases). In the absence of a J gene in TCRdb, the DNA was matched to germline to assign it here. Trimming left V 3 bases short and J 1 base short, with 11 bases between. The CDR3 spans 14 residues. The germline CDR1 and CDR2 sequences are GEAIGNYY and EKD.

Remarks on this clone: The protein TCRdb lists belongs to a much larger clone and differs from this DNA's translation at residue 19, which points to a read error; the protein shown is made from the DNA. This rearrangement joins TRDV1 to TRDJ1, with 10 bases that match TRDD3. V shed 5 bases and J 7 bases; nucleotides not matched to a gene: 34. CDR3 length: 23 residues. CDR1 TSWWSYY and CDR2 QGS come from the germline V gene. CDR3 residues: CALGSSSYIGLGAGGYVRGKLIF. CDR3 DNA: TGTGCTCTTGGGTCTTCTTCCTACATAGGGTTGGGGGCCGGGGGATACGTCCGCGGTAAACTCATCTTT.

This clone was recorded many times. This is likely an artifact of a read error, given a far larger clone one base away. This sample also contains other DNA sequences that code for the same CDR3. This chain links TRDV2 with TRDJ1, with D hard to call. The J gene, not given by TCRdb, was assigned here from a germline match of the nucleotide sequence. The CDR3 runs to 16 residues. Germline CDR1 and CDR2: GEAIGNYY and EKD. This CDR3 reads CACDTVSDRYTDKLIF. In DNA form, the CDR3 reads TGTGCCTGTGACACCGTATCCGATAGGTACACTGATAAACTCATCTTT.

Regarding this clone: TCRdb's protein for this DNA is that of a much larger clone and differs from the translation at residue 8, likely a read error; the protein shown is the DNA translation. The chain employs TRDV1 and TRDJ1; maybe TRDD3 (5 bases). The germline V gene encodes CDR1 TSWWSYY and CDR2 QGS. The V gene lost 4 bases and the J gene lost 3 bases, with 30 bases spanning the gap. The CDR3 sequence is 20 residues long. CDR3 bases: TGTGCTCTTGGGGGACGGAGCCGGGGGGTACGCGTTGTTTGGGCCGATAAACTCATCTTT. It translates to CALGGRSRGVRVVWADKLIF.

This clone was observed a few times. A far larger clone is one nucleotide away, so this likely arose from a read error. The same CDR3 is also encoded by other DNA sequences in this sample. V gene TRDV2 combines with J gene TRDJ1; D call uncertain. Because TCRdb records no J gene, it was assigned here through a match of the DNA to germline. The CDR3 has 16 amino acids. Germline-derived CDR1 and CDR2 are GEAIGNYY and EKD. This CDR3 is CACDQCRPSKPDKLIF. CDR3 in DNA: TGCGCCTGTGACCAATGCCGCCCCTCCAAGCCCGATAAACTCATCTTT.

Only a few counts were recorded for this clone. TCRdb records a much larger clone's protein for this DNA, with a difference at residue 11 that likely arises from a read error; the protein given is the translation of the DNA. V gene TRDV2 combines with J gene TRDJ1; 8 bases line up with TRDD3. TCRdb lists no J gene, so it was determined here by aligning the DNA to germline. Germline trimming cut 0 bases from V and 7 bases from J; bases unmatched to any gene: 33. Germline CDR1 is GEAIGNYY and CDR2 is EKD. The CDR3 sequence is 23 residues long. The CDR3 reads CACDTAGRARAWGTRPLSPKLIF. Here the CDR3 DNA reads TGTGCCTGTGACACCGCCGGTCGGGCCAGGGCCTGGGGGACTCGACCCCTATCGCCTAAACTCATCTTT.

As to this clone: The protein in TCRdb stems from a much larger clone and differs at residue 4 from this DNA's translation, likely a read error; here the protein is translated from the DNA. The CDR3 sequence: CACVALLGDTLKLIF. DNA of the CDR3: TGTGCCTGTGTCGCATTACTGGGGGATACGCTTAAACTCATCTTT. The rearrangement uses TRDV2 and TRDJ1, with 13 bases identical to TRDD3. TCRdb records no J gene; here it was assigned by comparing the DNA to germline. This CDR3 spans 15 amino acids. Trimming took 5 bases from V and 7 from J; bases not matched to a gene: 9. In germline, CDR1 is GEAIGNYY, CDR2 EKD.

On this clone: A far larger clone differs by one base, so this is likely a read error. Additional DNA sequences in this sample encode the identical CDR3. CDR3: CACDTVGLTGGVQKLIF. In DNA form, the CDR3 reads TGTGCCTGTGATACCGTGGGGTTAACTGGGGGAGTACAAAAACTCATCTTT. The chain recombines TRDV2 with TRDJ1, with TRDD3 matching 9 bases. No J gene is reported in TCRdb; it was inferred here by comparing the DNA with germline. V shed 4 bases, J shed 8 bases, and the junction held 19 bases outside the gene matches. The CDR3 extends over 17 amino acids. Germline V CDR1 and CDR2: GEAIGNYY, EKD.

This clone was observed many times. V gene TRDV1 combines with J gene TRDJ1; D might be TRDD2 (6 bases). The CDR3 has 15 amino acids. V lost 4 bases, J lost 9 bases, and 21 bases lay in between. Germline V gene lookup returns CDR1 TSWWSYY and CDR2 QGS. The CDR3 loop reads CALGVILRSLDQLIF. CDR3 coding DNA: TGTGCTCTTGGGGTTATCCTACGCAGCTTAGATCAACTCATCTTT.